This TCR beta chain was recorded in a study of OX40 agonist ivuxolimab in advanced cancers. Study findings and constraints: Among some nonresponders, normalized T-cell clonal expansion was also low.

TCRdb's table, derived via immunoSEQ multiplex PCR, lists solely in-frame clones and lacks some. The sample yields some 99,000 clones, less than 95% seen once. The CDR3 runs 14 residues. Per the germline V gene, CDR1 is SGHVS and CDR2 is FQNEAQ. Trimming cost V 5 bases and J 6 bases; bases outside gene matches: 8. For this clone: The antigen remains undetermined.

Source: CD4+ or CD8+ T cells sorted from blood, taken in a trial of the OX40 agonist ivuxolimab. The sequence derives from an adult with an advanced solid tumor such as melanoma, head and neck, liver or kidney cancer. V and J are TRBV7-8 and TRBJ2-7; 9 nucleotides align to TRBD1. In nucleotides, the CDR3 is TGTGCCAGCAGCCTCCGGGACAGGGAAGCCGAGCAGTACTTC. Translating it yields CASSLRDREAEQYF. Based on the CDR3 plus reference TRBV7-8 and TRBJ2-7, the full variable domain is GAGVSQSPRYKVAKRGQDVALRCDPISGHVSLFWYQQALGQGPEFLTYFQNEAQLDKSGLPSDRFFAERPEGSVSTLKIQRTQQEDSAVYLCASSLRDREAEQYFGPGTRLTVT.